This T cell receptor beta chain was obtained from a study of blood T cell repertoires in COVID-19. As for the study in general: Specimens from acute and convalescent COVID-19 originated in the United States, Italy and Spain. PBMCs, B-cell-depleted T cells, or T cells were the source of the cDNA or gDNA that made up the material.

Those enrolled in Seattle joined during active infection and were followed longitudinally afterward. Authors' analysis steps: Estimated nucleated cell counts came from reference gene primer amplification. Assay: immunoSEQ multiplex PCR; the TCRdb copy retains only in-frame clones and omits some. The D gene and trimming were derived from the DNA, and the V and J assignments and clone size from that table. The sample consists of around 260,000 clones, about 90% of them appearing once. V lost 3 bases, J lost 2 bases, and 10 bases lay in between. This CDR3 contains 14 residues. The V gene's germline CDR1 is KGHSH and CDR2 LQKENI.

The specimen sequenced was peripheral blood. J is TRBJ1-2 and V is TRBV18; weak D call: TRBD1 (5 bases). The source of this sequence is a young adult with COVID-19, enrolled during active disease. The CDR3, as DNA: TGTGCCAGCTCACCCCCGACAGTAAACTATGGCTACACCTTC. Protein: CASSPPTVNYGYTF.